The 24 T cell receptor beta chains below all came from one sample that was sequenced in a study of vaccination and CD4 T cells after COVID-19. Sequenced with the Oncomine TCR Beta short-read assay was DNA taken from cultured CD4+ T cells. TCRdb reanalysed the PCR reads using MiXCR and keeps one entry per CDR3 protein. This sample yields 15,000 to 20,000 distinct CDR3 sequences, of which roughly 60% are seen a single time; roughly 12% belongs to the top ten. This sample's treatment: roughly ten-day PBMC culture with coronavirus spike peptide pools or control peptides (ViraFEST assay). These receptors' targets are unknown. Source material: CD4+ T cells from blood, cultured in vitro. Receptor source: a human donor who had recovered from COVID-19.

The table lists this clonotype with a count of one. The genes are TRBV18 and TRBJ2-2; 10 positions agree with TRBD2. The germline gives CDR1 KGHSH, CDR2 LQKENI. J lost 4 bases, V lost 0 bases, and 2 bases had no gene match. The CDR3 totals 16 residues. The CDR3 sequence: CASSPPSSGGTGELFF. The CDR3, as DNA: TGTGCCAGCTCACCACCGTCTAGCGGGGGCACCGGGGAGCTGTTTTTT.

J is TRBJ2-7 and V is TRBV5-4, with 10 bases lining up with TRBD1. The trim removed 5 bases at V and 1 base at J, leaving 6 bases unmatched. CDR1 and CDR2 from the germline V gene are SGHNT and YYREEE (reference sequence). CDR3 length: 15 residues. The CDR3: CASRRDRGLSYEQYF. CDR3 in DNA: TGTGCCAGCAGGCGGGACAGGGGCCTTTCCTACGAGCAGTACTTC.

This sequence joins TRBV11-3 and TRBJ1-1; no definite D call. The CDR3 consists of 14 residues. The V and J ends lost 2 bases and 4 bases respectively, with 11 bases between them. Germline lookup yields CDR1 SGHNT and CDR2 YENEEA. In nucleotides, the CDR3 is TGTGCCAGCAGCTTAAACTCGGGTTCCACTGAAGCTTTCTTT. Residues: CASSLNSGSTEAFF.

The table lists this clonotype with a few counts. This chain joins TRBV4-1 and TRBJ2-5; D tentatively fits TRBD1 or TRBD2 (6 bases each). Germline V lookup: CDR1 MGHRA, CDR2 YSYEKL. The CDR3 loop spans 15 amino acids. Trimming took 0 bases from V and 1 from J, leaving 9 bases between them. CDR3 protein: CASSQDRGLQETQYF. DNA of the CDR3: TGCGCCAGCAGCCAAGATCGGGGGCTCCAAGAGACCCAGTACTTC.

Written as DNA, the CDR3 is TGCGCCAGCAGCCGAACGGGACTAGCGGGAGGCAATGAGCAGTTCTTC. It encodes CASSRTGLAGGNEQFF. The gene calls are TRBV4-3 and TRBJ2-1; 15 bases agree with TRBD2. This CDR3 comprises 16 residues. Looked up from germline, CDR1 is LGHNA and CDR2 is YSLEER. V shed 4 bases, J shed 6 bases, and the junction held 4 bases outside the gene matches.

Concerning this clonotype: An end of the junction does not agree with germline; a read error may underlie this. The chain carries TRBV15 and TRBJ2-7; TRBD2 aligns across 16 bases. The germline CDR1 and CDR2 sequences are LNHNV and YYDKDF (reference sequence). The CDR3 covers 16 residues. The CDR3 region is CATSTGLAGGPREQYF. CDR3 DNA: TGTGCCACCAGCACGGGACTAGCGGGAGGGCCCCGGGAGCAGTACTTT.

The chain joins TRBV11-3 to TRBJ2-1; D might be TRBD2 (6 bases). There are 17 residues in the CDR3. V shed 4 bases and J shed 7 bases, with 23 bases lying between them. Looked up from germline, CDR1 is SGHNT and CDR2 is YENEEA. As DNA, the CDR3 is TGTGCCAGCAGCTCAAGCACCGGGACTGACTCCGAGAATGAGCAGTTCTTC. Its translation is CASSSSTGTDSENEQFF.

The chain employs TRBV12-3 or TRBV12-4 and TRBJ2-5, with 10 bases fitting TRBD1. This CDR3 is built from 14 residues. V shed 5 bases, J shed 7 bases, and the junction held 7 bases outside the gene matches. CDR3 nucleotides: TGTGCCAGCAGTACAATGACAGGGGGCCTGACCCAGTACTTC. Translation: CASSTMTGGLTQYF.

The rearrangement uses TRBV2 and TRBJ2-7; 8 bases map to TRBD1. The V gene's germline CDR1 is SNHLY and CDR2 FYNNEI. The junction had 2 bases not matched to a gene; V was cut back by 2 bases and J by 2 bases. CDR3 size: 14 residues. Here the CDR3 DNA reads TGTGCCAGCAGTGAACAGGGGGCCGCCTACGAGCAGTACTTC. This translates into CASSEQGAAYEQYF.

This clonotype came up a few times. The rearrangement links TRBV4-1 to TRBJ2-1; TRBD2 aligns across 7 bases. This CDR3 comprises 17 residues. V gave up 4 bases and J gave up 0 bases; unmatched junction bases: 9. Germline-derived CDR1 and CDR2 are MGHRA and YSYEKL. CDR3 coding DNA: TGCGCCAGCAGCCTATTTAGCGGGCCCAGCTCCTACAATGAGCAGTTCTTC. Protein sequence: CASSLFSGPSSYNEQFF.

The rearrangement links TRBV19 to TRBJ2-5; the match to TRBD2 covers 12 bases. The CDR3 totals 17 residues. Germline V gene data show CDR1 as LNHDA and CDR2 as SQIVND (reference sequence). The V segment lost 4 bases and the J segment 5 bases; nucleotides outside the gene matches: 11. The DNA of the CDR3 is TGTGCCAGTAGTAGGACCGCTAGCGGGGGGGCCGGGGAGACCCAGTACTTC. This codes for CASSRTASGGAGETQYF.

The chain carries TRBV20-1 and TRBJ2-1; TRBD2 is a possible D gene (6 bases). Germline CDR1 DFQATT, CDR2 SNEGSKA (reference sequence). CDR3 length: 15 residues. V lost 3 bases, J lost 7 bases, and 19 bases lay in between. CDR3 in DNA: TGCAGTGCTAGGGGAGGACCTAGCGCACCGAATGAGCAGTTCTTC. Translating it yields CSARGGPSAPNEQFF.

Comments on this clonotype: An end of the junction does not agree with germline; a read error may underlie this. The chain combines TRBV7-7 with TRBJ2-5; D not certain. The CDR3 sequence is 15 residues long. Germline CDR1 reads SSHAT; CDR2 reads FNYEAQ (reference sequence). The CDR3 spells CASSLMRSDQETQYF. CDR3 sequence (DNA): TGTGCTAGCAGCTTAATGAGGTCAGACCAAGAGACCCAGTACTTC.

The CDR3 loop reads CASSFTSAADTQYF. In DNA, the CDR3 is TGTGCCAGCAGCTTCACCTCGGCGGCAGATACGCAGTATTTT. The V call is TRBV7-9, the J call TRBJ2-3; D gene uncertain. Germline CDR1 is SEHNR and CDR2 is FQNEAQ (reference sequence). The ends were cut back, 3 bases at V and 4 bases at J, with 11 bases in the middle. CDR3 length equals 14 residues. The variable domain in full, with the rest retrieved from reference TRBV7-9 and TRBJ2-3, is DTGVSQNPRHKITKRGQNVTFRCDPISEHNRLYWYRQTLGQGPEFLTYFQNEAQLEKSRLLSDRFSAERPKGSFSTLEIQRTEQGDSAMYLCASSFTSAADTQYFGPGTRLTVL.

A few counts support this clonotype. This chain uses TRBV6-5 with TRBJ1-3, with TRBD1 identical over 7 bases. From germline, CDR1 is MNHEY and CDR2 SVGAGI. The trim removed 4 bases at V and 8 bases at J, leaving 8 bases unmatched. CDR3 length: 14 residues. CDR3: CASSFGTAFDTIYF. CDR3 bases: TGTGCCAGCAGTTTCGGGACAGCATTTGACACCATATATTTT.

V and J are TRBV15 and TRBJ2-5, with D perhaps given as TRBD1 or TRBD2 (5 bases each). Per germline, CDR1 LNHNV and CDR2 YYDKDF (reference sequence). The CDR3 sequence is 16 residues long. V lost 5 bases, J lost 5 bases, and 21 bases lay in between. CDR3 residues: CATSEGTVANRETQYF. The CDR3 DNA reads TGTGCCACCAGCGAGGGGACGGTCGCTAATCGGGAGACCCAGTACTTC.

This clonotype appeared a few times. One junction end disagrees with the germline gene, perhaps due to a read error. This chain joins TRBV15 and TRBJ1-1, with 8 bases aligning to TRBD1. CDR1 is LNHNV, CDR2 YYDKDF, per germline (reference sequence). The CDR3 is 15 amino acids. The CDR3 loop reads CATSRGSQGEPEFVF. CDR3 nucleotide sequence: TGTGCCACCAGCAGAGGCTCACAGGGGGAGCCTGAGTTTGTGTTT. Supplemented by reference TRBV15 and TRBJ1-1, the full variable domain reads DAMVIQNPRYQVTQFGKPVTLSCSQTLNHNVMYWYQQKSSQAPKLLFHYYDKDFNNEADTPDNFQSRRPNTSFCFLDIRSPGLGDTAMYLCATSRGSQGEPEFVFGQGTRLTVV.

V and J are TRBV20-1 and TRBJ2-5; the match to TRBD2 covers 11 bases. Trimming cost V 8 bases and J 1 base; bases outside gene matches: 15. Germline V gene sequence: CDR1 DFQATT, CDR2 SNEGSKA (reference sequence). CDR3 size: 17 residues. CDR3 protein: CSTLSLAGGNTQETQYF. CDR3 DNA: TGCAGTACCCTGAGTTTAGCGGGGGGGAACACCCAAGAGACCCAGTACTTC.

The chain combines TRBV11-1 with TRBJ1-6; TRBD1 might be the D (5 bases). The CDR3 is 14 amino acids. In germline, CDR1 is SGHAT, CDR2 FQDESV (reference sequence). Trimming stripped 5 bases from V and 4 bases from J, with 9 bases between. The CDR3 loop reads CASSQDRYNSPLHF. The CDR3, as DNA: TGTGCCAGCAGCCAAGACAGATATAATTCACCCCTCCACTTT.

The chain links TRBV21-1 to TRBJ2-3; TRBD1 was called by the table and not checked on the DNA. TRBV21-1 is a documented pseudogene. CDR3 length: 15 amino acids. CDR3 sequence reads: CASSNVQGGTDTQYF. The CDR3, as DNA: TGTGCCAGCAGCAACGTGCAGGGGGGGACAGATACGCAGTATTTT.

Only a few counts were recorded for this clonotype. The chain joins TRBV9 to TRBJ2-7, with D possibly matching TRBD2 (6 bases). The CDR3 runs to 16 residues. In germline, CDR1 is SGDLS, CDR2 YYNGEE. The germline V and J ends were trimmed by 0 bases and 4 bases, with 17 bases remaining between them. CDR3 loop: CASSVANGLPPYEQYF. The CDR3 coding sequence is TGTGCCAGCAGCGTAGCTAACGGACTACCCCCTTACGAGCAGTACTTC.

J is TRBJ1-5 and V is TRBV15, with D perhaps TRBD1 (5 bases). CDR1 and CDR2 (germline): LNHNV, YYDKDF (reference sequence). The V end was cut by 1 base, the J end by 3 bases, with 16 bases between. The CDR3 length is 17 residues. CDR3 region: CATSRGQGSGFNQPQHF. As DNA, the CDR3 is TGTGCCACCAGCAGAGGGCAGGGAAGTGGGTTCAATCAGCCCCAGCATTTT.

The chain couples TRBV4-1 to TRBJ2-2; 7 bases line up with TRBD1. The CDR3 loop spans 16 amino acids. Germline loops: CDR1 MGHRA, CDR2 YSYEKL. V dropped 2 bases and J dropped 3; count of bases not matched to a gene: 6. The CDR3 coding sequence is TGCGCCAGCAGCCAATTCTCGGGACAGTACACCGGGGAGCTGTTTTTT. Translation gives CASSQFSGQYTGELFF.

J is TRBJ1-2 and V is TRBV29-1; no clear D. Germline CDR1 is SQVTM and CDR2 is ANQGSEA. Trimming cost V 6 bases and J 6 bases, with 17 bases left between them. The CDR3 loop spans 13 amino acids. The CDR3 here is CSVVRTLRDGYTF. CDR3 bases: TGCAGCGTCGTCCGGACCTTAAGGGATGGCTACACCTTC.